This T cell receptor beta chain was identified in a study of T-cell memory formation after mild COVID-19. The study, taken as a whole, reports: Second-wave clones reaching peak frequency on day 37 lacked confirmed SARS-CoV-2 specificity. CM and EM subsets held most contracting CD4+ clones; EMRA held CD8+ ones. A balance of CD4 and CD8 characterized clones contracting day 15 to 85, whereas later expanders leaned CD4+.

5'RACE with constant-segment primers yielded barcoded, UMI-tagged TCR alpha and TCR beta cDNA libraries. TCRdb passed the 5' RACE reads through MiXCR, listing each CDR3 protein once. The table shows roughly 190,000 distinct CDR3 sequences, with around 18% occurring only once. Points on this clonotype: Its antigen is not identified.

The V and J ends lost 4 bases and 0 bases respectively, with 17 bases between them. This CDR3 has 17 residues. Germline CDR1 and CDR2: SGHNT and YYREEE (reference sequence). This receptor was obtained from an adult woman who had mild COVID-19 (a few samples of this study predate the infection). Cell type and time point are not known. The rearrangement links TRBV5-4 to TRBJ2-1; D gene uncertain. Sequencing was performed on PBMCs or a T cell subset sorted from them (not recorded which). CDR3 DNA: TGTGCCAGCAGCCGTGCCAGGAGTGGCAGCTCCTACAATGAGCAGTTCTTC. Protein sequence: CASSRARSGSSYNEQFF.